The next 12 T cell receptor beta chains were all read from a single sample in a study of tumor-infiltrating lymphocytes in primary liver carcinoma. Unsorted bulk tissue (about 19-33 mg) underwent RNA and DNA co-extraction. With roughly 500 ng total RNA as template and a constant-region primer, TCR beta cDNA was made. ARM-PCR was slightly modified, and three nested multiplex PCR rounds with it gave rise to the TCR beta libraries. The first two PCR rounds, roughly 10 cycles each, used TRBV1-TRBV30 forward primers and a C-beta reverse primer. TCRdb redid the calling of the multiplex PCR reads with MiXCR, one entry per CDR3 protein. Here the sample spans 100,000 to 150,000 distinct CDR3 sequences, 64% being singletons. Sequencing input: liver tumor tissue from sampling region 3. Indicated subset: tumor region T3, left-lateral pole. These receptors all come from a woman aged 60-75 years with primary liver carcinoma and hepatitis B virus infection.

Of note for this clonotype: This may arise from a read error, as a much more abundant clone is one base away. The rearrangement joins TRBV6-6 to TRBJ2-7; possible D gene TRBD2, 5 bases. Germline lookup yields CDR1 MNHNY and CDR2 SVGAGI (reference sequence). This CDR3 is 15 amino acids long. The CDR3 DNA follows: TGTACCAGCAGTTACTCCGCGGGTAGCTCCTACGAGCAGTACTTC. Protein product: CTSSYSAGSSYEQYF.

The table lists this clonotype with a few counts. The CDR3 loop is CASSSQGSYSNQPQHF. CDR3 in DNA: TGCGCCAGCAGCTCGCAGGGGTCTTATAGCAATCAGCCCCAGCATTTT. The V gene is TRBV5-1, the J gene TRBJ1-5; a weak D match, TRBD1 (6 bases). Germline CDR1 SGHRS, CDR2 YFSETQ. This CDR3 is 16 amino acids long. V was cut by 3 bases and J by 0 bases, with 13 bases left in between.

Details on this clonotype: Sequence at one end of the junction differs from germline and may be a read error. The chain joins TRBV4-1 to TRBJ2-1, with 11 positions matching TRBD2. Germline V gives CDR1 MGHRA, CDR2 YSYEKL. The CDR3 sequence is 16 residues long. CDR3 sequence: CASSQETSGDVNEQSF. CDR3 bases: TGCGCTAGCAGCCAAGAGACTAGCGGGGATGTCAATGAGCAGTCCTTC.

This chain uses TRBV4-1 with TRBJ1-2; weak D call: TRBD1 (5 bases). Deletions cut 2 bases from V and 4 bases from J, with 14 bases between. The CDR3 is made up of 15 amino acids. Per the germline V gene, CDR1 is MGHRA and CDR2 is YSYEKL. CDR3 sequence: CASSQNEGSLYGYTF. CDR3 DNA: TGCGCCAGCAGCCAAAATGAGGGGTCCCTCTATGGCTACACCTTC.

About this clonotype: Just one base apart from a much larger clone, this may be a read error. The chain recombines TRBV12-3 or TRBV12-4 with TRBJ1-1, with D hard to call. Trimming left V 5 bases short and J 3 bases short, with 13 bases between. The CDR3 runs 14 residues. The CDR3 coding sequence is TGTGCCAGCAGTCCCCGGATAGTGGACACTGAAGCTTTCTTT. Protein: CASSPRIVDTEAFF.

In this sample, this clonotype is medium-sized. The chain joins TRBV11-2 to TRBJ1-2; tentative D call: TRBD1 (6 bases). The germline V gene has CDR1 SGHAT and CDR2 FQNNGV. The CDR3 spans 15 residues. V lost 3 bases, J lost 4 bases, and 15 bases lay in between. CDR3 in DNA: TGTGCCAGCAGCTTGGATACGACAGGAATCTATGGCTACACCTTC. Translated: CASSLDTTGIYGYTF.

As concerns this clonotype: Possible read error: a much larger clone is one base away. CDR3 loop: CASKGTRVYNEQFF. For the CDR3, the DNA is TGTGCCAGCAAAGGGACAAGGGTATACAATGAGCAGTTCTTC. The chain links TRBV6-1 to TRBJ2-1; weak D call: TRBD1 (6 bases). V lost 7 bases and J lost 4, with 14 bases in between. This CDR3 contains 14 residues. The germline V gene has CDR1 MNHNS and CDR2 SASEGT.

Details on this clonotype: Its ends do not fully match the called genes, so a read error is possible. CDR3 sequence: CTSSQTSTSGNTIYF. CDR3 DNA sequence: TGTACCAGCAGCCAGACATCCACCTCTGGTAACACCATATATTTT. The chain has TRBV11-2 and TRBJ1-3; no clear D. CDR3 size: 15 residues. Germline V gene data show CDR1 as SGHAT and CDR2 as FQNNGV.

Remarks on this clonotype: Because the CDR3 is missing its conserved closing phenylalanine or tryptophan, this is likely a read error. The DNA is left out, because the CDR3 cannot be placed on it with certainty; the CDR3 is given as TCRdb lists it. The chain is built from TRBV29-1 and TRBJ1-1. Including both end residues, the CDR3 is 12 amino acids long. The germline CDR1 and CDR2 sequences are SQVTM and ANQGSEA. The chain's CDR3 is CSVERQNTETFS.

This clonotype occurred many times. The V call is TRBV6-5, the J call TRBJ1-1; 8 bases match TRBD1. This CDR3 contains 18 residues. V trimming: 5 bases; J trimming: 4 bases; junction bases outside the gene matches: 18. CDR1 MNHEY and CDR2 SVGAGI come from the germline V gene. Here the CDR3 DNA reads TGTGCCAGCAGTCCTATCCGGACAGGGTGGGATCTGGGCACTGAAGCTTTCTTT. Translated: CASSPIRTGWDLGTEAFF.

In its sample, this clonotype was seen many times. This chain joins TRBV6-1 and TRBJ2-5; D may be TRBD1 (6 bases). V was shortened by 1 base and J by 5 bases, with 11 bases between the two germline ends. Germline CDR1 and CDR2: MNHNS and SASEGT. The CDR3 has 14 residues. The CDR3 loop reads CASSEVTGRETQYF. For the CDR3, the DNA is TGTGCCAGCAGTGAAGTTACAGGGCGGGAGACCCAGTACTTC.

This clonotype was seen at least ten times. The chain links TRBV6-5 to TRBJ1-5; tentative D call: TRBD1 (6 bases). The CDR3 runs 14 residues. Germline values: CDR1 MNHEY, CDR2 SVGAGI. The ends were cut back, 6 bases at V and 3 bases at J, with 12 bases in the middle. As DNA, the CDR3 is TGTGCCAGCAGAGAGAGGACAGACAATCAGCCCCAGCATTTT. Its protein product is CASRERTDNQPQHF.